The 30 T cell receptor beta chains below were found in one sample sequenced in a study of OX40 agonist ivuxolimab in advanced cancers. Data came from immunoSEQ multiplex PCR; TCRdb stores just in-frame clones and leaves some out. Seen here are about 92,000 clones, around nine tenths observed once, and the top ten hold 0.31%. The specimen comprised CD4+ or CD8+ T cells sorted from blood, sampled in a trial of the OX40 agonist ivuxolimab. The source of these receptors is an adult with an advanced solid tumor such as melanoma, head and neck, liver or kidney cancer.

The rearrangement joins TRBV14 to TRBJ2-2; no reliable D call. CDR1 and CDR2 (germline): SGHDN, FVKESK. Trimming removed 0 bases from V and 1 base from J, with 18 bases in between. This CDR3 contains 19 residues. CDR3: CASSQDRFSRPENTGELFF. The CDR3 nucleotides are TGTGCCAGCAGCCAAGATCGTTTCTCCCGACCCGAGAACACCGGGGAGCTGTTTTTT.

The chain links TRBV28 to TRBJ1-4; weak D call: TRBD1 (5 bases). The CDR3 runs 15 residues. V gave up 8 bases and J gave up 0 bases, with 13 bases separating them. Germline values: CDR1 MDHEN, CDR2 SYDVKM. The CDR3 sequence is CASRTGGTTNEKLFF. DNA for the CDR3: TGTGCCAGCCGGACCGGGGGGACAACTAATGAAAAACTGTTTTTT.

The genes are TRBV6-5 and TRBJ1-5; D is possibly TRBD1 (5 bases). The CDR3 length is 15 residues. Per the germline V gene, CDR1 is MNHEY and CDR2 is SVGAGI. Trimming pared 8 bases from V and 3 bases from J, leaving 17 bases between. The CDR3 coding sequence is TGTGCCAGCGGGAGAAACAGGCGTGACAATCAGCCCCAGCATTTT. Residues: CASGRNRRDNQPQHF.

This chain connects TRBV19 to TRBJ2-7; D unclear. Germline values: CDR1 LNHDA, CDR2 SQIVND (reference sequence). The CDR3 consists of 14 residues. Trimming shortened V by 3 bases and J by 3 bases, and 12 bases separated the two germline ends. The CDR3: CASSMGGSLYEQYF. The CDR3 nucleotides read TGTGCCAGTAGTATGGGCGGAAGCCTCTACGAGCAGTACTTC. Full variable domain (outside the CDR3, taken from reference TRBV19 and TRBJ2-7): DGGITQSPKYLFRKEGQNVTLSCEQNLNHDAMYWYRQDPGQGLRLIYYSQIVNDFQKGDIAEGYSVSREKKESFPLTVTSAQKNPTAFYLCASSMGGSLYEQYFGPGTRLTVT.

The chain joins TRBV7-2 to TRBJ2-1, with 7 bases matching TRBD1. The germline V gene has CDR1 SGHTA and CDR2 FQGNSA. After removal of 2 bases from V and 5 bases from J, the junction contained 9 bases not matched to a gene. This CDR3 has 16 residues. The CDR3 sequence: CASSLLGQAFDNEQFF. CDR3 nucleotide sequence: TGTGCCAGCAGCTTACTAGGACAGGCTTTCGACAATGAGCAGTTCTTC.

V usage is TRBV7-8 and J usage is TRBJ2-1; 12 bases are a match to TRBD2. The CDR3 totals 16 residues. V lost 3 bases, J lost 5 bases, and 5 bases stayed unmatched. The germline gives CDR1 SGHVS, CDR2 FQNEAQ. The CDR3 region has the DNA TGTGCCAGCAGCTTCGGGACTAGCGGGTTACACAATGAGCAGTTCTTC. It is translated as CASSFGTSGLHNEQFF.

The sample holds one count of this clone. The chain joins TRBV7-2 to TRBJ2-7; 11 bases are shared with TRBD2. V shed 2 bases and J 4 bases; nucleotides not matched to a gene: 1. CDR3 length equals 14 residues. CDR1 and CDR2 (germline): SGHTA, FQGNSA. This CDR3 is CASSLTSGRYEQYF. The CDR3 DNA sequence: TGTGCCAGCAGCTTAACTAGCGGGAGATACGAGCAGTACTTC.

The chain combines TRBV4-1 with TRBJ2-3; 9 bases agree with TRBD1. The CDR3 is 16 residues long. Germline loops: CDR1 MGHRA, CDR2 YSYEKL. The junction had 4 bases not matched to a gene; V was cut back by 1 base and J by 2 bases. The chain's CDR3 is CASSQGTGVLTDTQYF. CDR3 DNA sequence: TGCGCCAGCAGCCAAGGGACAGGGGTCCTCACAGATACGCAGTATTTT.

In nucleotides, the CDR3 is TGTGCCAGTAGATGGGTCGAGAGCTCCTACAATGAGCAGTTCTTC. It specifies CASRWVESSYNEQFF. This chain links TRBV19 with TRBJ2-1, with unresolved D. V was clipped by 6 bases and J by 0 bases, with 12 bases between them. This CDR3 has 15 residues. The germline V gene encodes CDR1 LNHDA and CDR2 SQIVND (reference sequence).

The chain joins TRBV5-1 to TRBJ2-3; 7 positions match TRBD2. CDR3 length equals 15 residues. CDR1 is SGHRS and CDR2 is YFSETQ in the germline V gene. With 4 bases clipped from V and 2 bases from J, the junction kept 7 bases outside the gene matches. The CDR3: CASSEGGGNTDTQYF. The CDR3 DNA sequence: TGCGCCAGCAGCGAGGGCGGGGGAAACACAGATACGCAGTATTTT.

The chain joins TRBV5-4 to TRBJ2-3; D may be TRBD2 (6 bases). With 2 bases removed from V and 1 base from J, the gap between germline ends came to 17 bases. Per germline, CDR1 SGHNT and CDR2 YYREEE (reference sequence). The CDR3 is made up of 17 amino acids. CDR3: CASSLGGGTAGTDTQYF. The CDR3 DNA sequence: TGTGCCAGCAGCTTAGGCGGAGGGACGGCAGGCACAGATACGCAGTATTTT.

The genes are TRBV10-1 and TRBJ2-4; TRBD1 matches at 8 bases. Germline-derived CDR1 and CDR2 are WNHNN and SYGVQD (reference sequence). Unmatched junction bases numbered 9, after V lost 7 bases and J lost 1 base. The CDR3 is 16 amino acids. The CDR3 reads CASNERTGMAKNIQYF. The CDR3 nucleotides read TGCGCCAGCAACGAAAGGACAGGGATGGCCAAAAACATTCAGTACTTC.

This clone was seen only once. This chain uses TRBV27 with TRBJ1-5; a weak D match, TRBD1 (6 bases). The ends were cut back, 3 bases at V and 3 bases at J, with 12 bases in the middle. There are 15 residues in the CDR3. Germline CDR1 reads MNHEY; CDR2 reads SMNVEV (reference sequence). The CDR3 coding sequence is TGTGCCAGCAGTTTTTCAGGGGTCTTCAATCAGCCCCAGCATTTT. Protein: CASSFSGVFNQPQHF.

The CDR3 protein is CASSIDKGQPQHF. Written as DNA, the CDR3 is TGTGCCAGTAGTATAGATAAGGGGCAGCCCCAGCATTTT. The V call is TRBV19, the J call TRBJ1-5; possibly TRBD1 for D (5 bases). The length of the CDR3 is 13 residues. The germline CDR1 and CDR2 sequences are LNHDA and SQIVND (reference sequence). V shed 0 bases and J shed 7 bases, with 7 bases lying between them.

The genes are TRBV7-2 and TRBJ2-1; the match to TRBD2 covers 9 bases. Germline trimming cut 5 bases from V and 9 bases from J; bases unmatched to any gene: 14. The CDR3 runs to 16 residues. Germline CDR1 reads SGHTA; CDR2 reads FQGNSA. CDR3 region: CASSAPVEREEGEQFF. CDR3 DNA sequence: TGTGCCAGCAGCGCCCCGGTTGAGCGGGAGGAAGGTGAGCAGTTCTTC.

The chain is built from TRBV28 and TRBJ2-5; TRBD1 matches 9 bases. CDR3 size: 11 residues. Trimming at V came to 5 bases and at J to 13 bases, leaving 5 bases not matched to a gene. The germline V gene encodes CDR1 MDHEN and CDR2 SYDVKM. In nucleotides, the CDR3 is TGTGCCAGCAGTCTCCGACAGGGGGTGTACTTC. Its translation: CASSLRQGVYF.

The chain employs TRBV5-4 and TRBJ2-2, with 9 nucleotides matching TRBD1. CDR1 SGHNT and CDR2 YYREEE come from the germline V gene (reference sequence). This CDR3 spans 16 amino acids. The trim removed 0 bases at V and 5 bases at J, leaving 5 bases unmatched. This chain's CDR3 is CASSLGRDRVTGELFF. In DNA form, the CDR3 reads TGTGCCAGCAGCTTGGGCCGGGACAGGGTTACCGGGGAGCTGTTTTTT.

The chain joins TRBV5-6 to TRBJ2-3; 9 bases map to TRBD2. Germline V gene lookup returns CDR1 SGHDT and CDR2 YYEEEE. CDR3 length: 19 amino acids. Germline trimming cut 4 bases from V and 3 bases from J; bases unmatched to any gene: 18. CDR3 sequence reads: CASSPYPGLAGIKTDTQYF. The DNA for the CDR3 is TGTGCCAGCAGCCCATACCCGGGACTAGCTGGGATAAAAACAGATACGCAGTATTTT.

This clone was counted once. This chain uses TRBV28 with TRBJ1-1; D gene unclear. The ends were cut back, 3 bases at V and 3 bases at J, with 2 bases in the middle. The germline V gene encodes CDR1 MDHEN and CDR2 SYDVKM. CDR3 length: 11 residues. CDR3 in amino acids: CASSLHTEAFF. DNA for the CDR3: TGTGCCAGCAGTTTGCACACTGAAGCTTTCTTT. Supplemented by reference TRBV28 and TRBJ1-1, the full variable domain reads DVKVTQSSRYLVKRTGEKVFLECVQDMDHENMFWYRQDPGLGLRLIYFSYDVKMKEKGDIPEGYSVSREKKERFSLILESASTNQTSMYLCASSLHTEAFFGQGTRLTVV.

This clone was seen only a few times. V and J are TRBV9 and TRBJ2-1; 9 bases fit TRBD2. The CDR3 covers 15 residues. V gave up 4 bases and J gave up 5 bases; unmatched junction bases: 7. Per the germline V gene, CDR1 is SGDLS and CDR2 is YYNGEE. CDR3 in DNA: TGTGCCAGCAGCCCAGGGACTAGCATGGACAATGAGCAGTTCTTC. It translates to CASSPGTSMDNEQFF.

This clone appeared once. The chain uses TRBV7-2 and TRBJ2-7; possible D gene TRBD2, 7 bases. In germline, CDR1 is SGHTA, CDR2 FQGNSA. Trimming stripped 1 base from V and 2 bases from J, with 12 bases between. The CDR3 runs 15 residues. The CDR3 protein is CASSLGGGAAYEQYF. In DNA, the CDR3 is TGTGCCAGCAGCTTAGGAGGGGGGGCTGCCTACGAGCAGTACTTC.

This clone was seen just once. The chain combines TRBV27 with TRBJ2-7, with 8 nucleotides matching TRBD2. The CDR3 totals 13 residues. V lost 6 bases and J lost 6; bases outside the gene matches: 7. The germline V gene has CDR1 MNHEY and CDR2 SMNVEV (reference sequence). The CDR3 nucleotides are TGTGCCAGCAGAGCTTCGGGGGGGAGCGAGCAGTACTTC. Its protein product is CASRASGGSEQYF.

The rearrangement joins TRBV9 to TRBJ2-2; unclear D gene. V lost 4 bases and J lost 5, with 9 bases in between. Germline V gene sequence: CDR1 SGDLS, CDR2 YYNGEE. There are 13 residues in the CDR3. CDR3 in DNA: TGTGCCAGCAGCTTTATCACAACCGGGGAGCTGTTTTTT. This sequence encodes CASSFITTGELFF.

J is TRBJ2-3 and V is TRBV2; D possibly matches TRBD1 or TRBD2 (5 bases each). The V end lost 2 bases, the J end lost 3 bases, and 6 bases lay between the germline ends. This CDR3 is 13 amino acids long. From germline, CDR1 is SNHLY and CDR2 FYNNEI. DNA of the CDR3: TGTGCCAGCAGTGAATGGGGGACAGATACGCAGTATTTT. This codes for CASSEWGTDTQYF.

In its sample, this clone was seen a few times. The V gene is TRBV29-1, the J gene TRBJ2-3, with a tentative D call TRBD1 (8 bases). With 8 bases removed from V and 5 bases from J, the gap between germline ends came to 20 bases. From germline, CDR1 is SQVTM and CDR2 ANQGSEA. The CDR3 covers 14 residues. The CDR3 DNA follows: TGCAGCCTCTCCGGGACAGGACTAGGAGATACGCAGTATTTT. It encodes CSLSGTGLGDTQYF.

The chain couples TRBV14 to TRBJ2-7; 8 bases map to TRBD2. J was trimmed by 4 bases and V by 2 bases; bases with no gene match: 4. The CDR3 runs to 14 residues. Germline lookup yields CDR1 SGHDN and CDR2 FVKESK. The CDR3 region is CASSQLAGGYEQYF. As DNA, the CDR3 is TGTGCCAGCAGCCAACTAGCGGGCGGTTACGAGCAGTACTTC.

The rearrangement uses TRBV10-3 and TRBJ1-5; TRBD1 matches 7 bases. The germline CDR1 and CDR2 sequences are ENHRY and SYGVKD. Trimming removed 0 bases from V and 6 bases from J; junction bases left unmatched: 5. The CDR3 totals 15 residues. As DNA, the CDR3 is TGTGCCATCAGTGAGTCGCCAGGGGGAATTCAGCCCCAGCATTTT. This codes for CAISESPGGIQPQHF.

The V call is TRBV14, the J call TRBJ1-2; D is possibly TRBD1 (6 bases). Trimming removed 0 bases at V and 4 bases at J, with 15 bases between. Germline values: CDR1 SGHDN, CDR2 FVKESK. The CDR3 runs to 16 residues. CDR3 in amino acids: CASSQDRNGGVYGYTF. The CDR3 nucleotides are TGTGCCAGCAGCCAAGATCGTAATGGGGGCGTCTATGGCTACACCTTC.

This chain joins TRBV4-2 and TRBJ2-3; D is possibly TRBD2 (5 bases). The V gene's germline CDR1 is LGHNA and CDR2 YNFKEQ. This CDR3 comprises 14 residues. Trimming left V 0 bases short and J 1 base short, with 5 bases between. The chain's CDR3 is CASSQDGGTDTQYF. The CDR3 DNA is TGTGCCAGCAGCCAAGACGGGGGCACAGATACGCAGTATTTT.

This clone was detected only once. This chain uses TRBV5-6 with TRBJ1-3, with a tentative D call TRBD1 (5 bases). The CDR3 runs to 16 residues. V lost 2 bases, J lost 0 bases, and 12 bases lay in between. CDR1 SGHDT and CDR2 YYEEEE come from the germline V gene. In DNA form, the CDR3 reads TGTGCCAGCAGCTTCAGGACAAGCCACTCTGGAAACACCATATATTTT. The encoded protein is CASSFRTSHSGNTIYF.